The rows below give T cell receptor beta chains drawn from one sample of a study of blood T cell repertoires in COVID-19. Assay: immunoSEQ multiplex PCR; the TCRdb copy retains only in-frame clones and omits some. The table records around 150,000 clones, about 81% of them present only once. Sequences were obtained from PBMCs or T cells enriched from blood (not recorded which). Every receptor here comes from a middle-aged man who had recovered from COVID-19. Each CDR3 is given with its conserved first and last residue. A D gene is named only where the DNA matches it firmly. Size tells how often a clone was seen (once, few, many) or the class of an expanded clone, and some rows leave it out.

V gene,D gene,clone size,J gene,CDR3 length,CDR3 protein,CDR3 DNA
TRBV9,TRBD1,NA,TRBJ2-5,15,CASSPRQGLGETQYF,TGTGCCAGCAGCCCCCGACAGGGGCTAGGCGAGACCCAGTACTTC
TRBV30,NA,once,TRBJ1-5,12,CAWSVLNQPQHF,TGTGCCTGGAGTGTTCTGAATCAGCCCCAGCATTTT
TRBV19,TRBD1,NA,TRBJ1-1,13,CASSTRQGTEAFF,TGTGCCAGTAGTACTCGACAGGGGACTGAAGCTTTCTTT
TRBV5-1,NA,NA,TRBJ2-5,13,CASSFVAEETQYF,TGCGCCAGCAGCTTCGTTGCGGAAGAGACCCAGTACTTC
TRBV7-3,TRBD1,many,TRBJ2-1,16,CASSQTGTGVDNEQFF,TGTGCCAGCAGCCAGACCGGGACAGGGGTGGACAATGAGCAGTTCTTC
TRBV19,NA,NA,TRBJ2-2,14,CASTTTGSAGELFF,TGTGCCAGTACCACGACCGGGAGCGCCGGGGAGCTGTTTTTT
TRBV19,TRBD1,NA,TRBJ2-2,16,CASSLRGRLVAGELFF,TGTGCCAGTAGTCTGAGGGGGCGGTTGGTCGCCGGGGAGCTGTTTTTT
TRBV5-1,NA,NA,TRBJ1-4,15,CASSPEGRGNEKLFF,TGCGCCAGCAGCCCTGAAGGACGGGGTAATGAAAAACTGTTTTTT
TRBV3-1/TRBV3-2,NA,few,TRBJ1-6,14,CASSQGQINSPLHF,TGTGCCAGCAGCCAAGGACAGATCAATTCACCCCTCCACTTT
TRBV6-4,NA,few,TRBJ1-2,14,CASSDDSTGNGYTF,TGTGCCAGCAGTGACGATTCAACAGGAAACGGCTACACCTTC
TRBV9,TRBD2,NA,TRBJ2-2,15,CASSETGGRAGELFF,TGTGCCAGCAGCGAAACGGGGGGAAGGGCCGGGGAGCTGTTTTTT
TRBV3-1/TRBV3-2,NA,NA,TRBJ1-3,14,CASSQRTAGNTIYF,TGTGCCAGCAGCCAAAGGACAGCTGGAAACACCATATATTTT
TRBV11-2,NA,NA,TRBJ2-1,14,CASSLGSVGTGQFF,TGTGCCAGCAGCTTAGGGTCGGTAGGTACAGGGCAGTTCTTC
TRBV5-1,TRBD1,NA,TRBJ2-3,13,CASRLRQGDTQYF,TGCGCCAGCAGATTGCGACAGGGAGATACGCAGTATTTT
TRBV4-2,TRBD2,NA,TRBJ2-2,15,CASSQVTAGEGELFF,TGTGCCAGCAGCCAAGTGACAGCGGGGGAAGGGGAGCTGTTTTTT
TRBV7-8,TRBD1,NA,TRBJ1-2,15,CASSLVDRGVFGYTF,TGTGCCAGCAGCTTAGTGGACAGGGGTGTTTTCGGCTACACCTTC
TRBV5-1,TRBD1,NA,TRBJ2-5,16,CASSLGDRGNGETQYF,TGCGCCAGCAGCTTGGGGGACAGGGGCAATGGAGAGACCCAGTACTTC
TRBV9,NA,NA,TRBJ2-2,16,CASSVGPGRRTGELFF,TGTGCCAGCAGCGTAGGTCCAGGCCGGAGGACCGGGGAGCTGTTTTTT
TRBV7-9,NA,NA,TRBJ1-2,11,CASSLRGGYTF,TGTGCCAGCAGCTTAAGGGGTGGCTACACCTTC